This T cell receptor beta chain was obtained from a study of T cell responses to AZD1222 COVID-19 vaccine. General study results and limits: Baseline seropositivity characterized only a handful of AZD1222 recipients. Across spike, vaccine-associated CD4 TCRs were found, dominant at 160-218 and 743-854. The donors showed a predominance of white British ancestry and of females, with possible underestimation of clonal diversity. Targets within unmutated variant regions were reportedly found for nearly half of spike-specific TCRs.

Germline V gene data show CDR1 as MNHNY and CDR2 as SVGAGI (reference sequence). Trimming removed 0 bases from V and 1 base from J, with 6 bases in between. The CDR3 is 14 residues long. Libraries were prepared by immunoSEQ multiplex PCR; TCRdb keeps only in-frame clonotypes and omits some of them. The sample yields some 150,000 clones, 88% seen once. With respect to this clone: The antigen is unknown.

Sequencing was performed on peripheral blood, taken after recovery from COVID-19. The chain uses TRBV6-6 and TRBJ1-1; tentative D call: TRBD1 (5 bases). The clonotype comes from an adult who had recovered from COVID-19. The CDR3 is CASSYSGANTEAFF. In DNA, the CDR3 is TGTGCCAGCAGTTACTCCGGGGCGAACACTGAAGCTTTCTTT.